Included here is one T cell receptor (beta chain) sequence, with context. Its specificity is unknown. The entry originates in a study of cytomegalovirus exposure and HLA in healthy donors. General observations from the study: Cytomegalovirus status, reportedly, was diagnosed with high specificity and sensitivity by the classifier. Among the most significant clusters, several appeared linked to common viral pathogens in a later analysis. A list of roughly 160 TCR beta chains associated with cytomegalovirus was given.

The PCR ran on 60 Vbeta and 13 Jbeta primers. Profiled with immunoSEQ multiplex PCR; TCRdb holds only in-frame clones, not every one. The sample lists under 100,000 clones, about three quarters occurring once. V shed 1 base and J shed 4 bases, with 7 bases lying between them. This CDR3 comprises 13 residues. Germline CDR1 is SGHAT and CDR2 is FQNNGV. This chain uses TRBV11-2 with TRBJ2-5; the D gene is possibly TRBD2 (5 bases). What was sequenced was PBMCs. This TCR came from a woman aged 50 to 60 in good health and CMV-seropositive. The CDR3 DNA reads TGTGCCAGCAGCTTAGCAGGAGGAGAGACCCAGTACTTC. Its protein product is CASSLAGGETQYF.